These 28 T cell receptor beta chains originate from one sample sequenced in a study of Ad26.COV2.S vaccination and SARS-CoV-2 variants. Assay used: immunoSEQ multiplex PCR; TCRdb lists only in-frame clones, some missing. The repertoire includes roughly 700,000 clones, roughly 90% of them detected once, and approximately 1.5% sits in the top ten. Documented treatment: 19 received Ad26.COV2.S at low or high dose, single or two shots; roughly five received placebo; per-sample allocation not given. Collection of samples fell on day 63 after the first vaccine or placebo injection. Specimen: peripheral blood, collected in a trial of Ad26.COV2.S vaccine versus placebo. Receptors were obtained from a person aged 18-60 years who received the Ad26.COV2.S COVID-19 vaccine or a placebo.

This clone was picked up one time. The chain recombines TRBV5-1 with TRBJ1-1; D gene uncertain. V dropped 4 bases and J dropped 4 bases, with 17 bases sitting between them. CDR1 is SGHRS and CDR2 is YFSETQ in the germline V gene. This CDR3 contains 15 residues. The CDR3 here is CASSRVGGSVTEAFF. The CDR3 bases are TGCGCCAGCAGCAGGGTGGGTGGTAGCGTCACTGAAGCTTTCTTT. Filled out from reference TRBV5-1 and TRBJ1-1, the complete variable domain reads KAGVTQTPRYLIKTRGQQVTLSCSPISGHRSVSWYQQTPGQGLQFLFEYFSETQRNKGNFPGRFSGRQFSNSRSEMNVSTLELGDSALYLCASSRVGGSVTEAFFGQGTRLTVV.

The chain couples TRBV19 to TRBJ2-3; D uncertain. Germline assignment: CDR1 LNHDA and CDR2 SQIVND (reference sequence). V was cut by 4 bases and J by 2 bases, with 1 base left in between. This CDR3 contains 11 residues. The CDR3 reads CASSTTDTQYF. CDR3 DNA sequence: TGTGCCAGTAGTACCACAGATACGCAGTATTTT.

This clone was found once. The gene calls are TRBV27 and TRBJ2-7; TRBD2 matches 13 bases. This CDR3 spans 16 amino acids. V dropped 3 bases and J dropped 4; count of bases not matched to a gene: 6. Germline V gene lookup returns CDR1 MNHEY and CDR2 SMNVEV (reference sequence). The CDR3 nucleotides are TGTGCCAGCAGTTTGCCCGGACTAGCGGGAGTATACGAGCAGTACTTC. Encoded protein: CASSLPGLAGVYEQYF.

V usage is TRBV6-6 and J usage is TRBJ1-1, with D possibly being TRBD1 (6 bases). The CDR3 loop spans 14 amino acids. Germline assignment: CDR1 MNHNY and CDR2 SVGAGI (reference sequence). The ends were cut back, 6 bases at V and 7 bases at J, with 18 bases in the middle. CDR3 sequence: CASSPGGGAIEAFF. The CDR3 DNA is TGTGCCAGCAGCCCCGGCGGGGGGGCGATTGAAGCTTTCTTT.

In DNA, the CDR3 is TGTGCCAGCAGTTTAAACGCGCACAATGAGCAGTTCTTC. Encoded protein: CASSLNAHNEQFF. The chain combines TRBV27 with TRBJ2-1; D is undetermined. V dropped 2 bases and J dropped 5 bases, with 7 bases sitting between them. This CDR3 has 13 amino acids. CDR1 and CDR2 (germline): MNHEY, SMNVEV (reference sequence).

This sequence joins TRBV3-1 (or the pseudogene TRBV3-2) and TRBJ1-3; unclear D gene. CDR3 length: 14 residues. Trimming left V 0 bases short and J 7 bases short, with 10 bases between. The germline V gene encodes CDR1 LGHDT and CDR2 YNNKEL (reference sequence). The DNA for the CDR3 is TGTGCCAGCAGCCAAGATCGTAAGGGTAACACCATATATTTT. This sequence encodes CASSQDRKGNTIYF.

The chain is built from TRBV5-1 and TRBJ2-5; 9 bases agree with TRBD2. V lost 2 bases to trimming and J lost 9 bases; unmatched junction nucleotides: 14. This CDR3 spans 16 amino acids. Germline CDR1 reads SGHRS; CDR2 reads YFSETQ. This chain's CDR3 is CASSFQAGNAGGAQYF. The DNA of the CDR3 is TGCGCCAGCAGCTTCCAGGCGGGCAATGCGGGGGGGGCCCAGTACTTC.

This chain joins TRBV5-4 and TRBJ2-7; D remains ambiguous. Looked up from germline, CDR1 is SGHNT and CDR2 is YYREEE (reference sequence). The CDR3 totals 13 residues. V was pared by 1 base and J by 6 bases, with 11 bases between. The CDR3 DNA reads TGTGCCAGCAGCTTGTACCCCCCGATCGAGCAGTACTTC. Translating it yields CASSLYPPIEQYF.

This chain links TRBV10-2 with TRBJ2-7, with D possibly matching TRBD1 (6 bases). Germline CDR1 and CDR2: WSHSY and SAAADI. The CDR3 consists of 13 residues. V lost 4 bases and J 3 bases, leaving 10 bases between the germline ends. CDR3 residues: CASSAQGVYEQYF. In DNA, the CDR3 is TGCGCCAGCAGTGCACAGGGTGTCTACGAGCAGTACTTC.

The rearrangement joins TRBV19 to TRBJ1-4; possibly TRBD1 for D (6 bases). With 7 bases removed from V and 8 bases from J, the gap between germline ends came to 20 bases. Germline CDR1 and CDR2: LNHDA and SQIVND (reference sequence). CDR3 length: 15 residues. CDR3 sequence reads: CASTSRVGGGEKLFF. DNA for the CDR3: TGTGCCAGTACCTCCCGTGTAGGGGGTGGAGAAAAACTGTTTTTT.

This clone was found once. The chain employs TRBV2 and TRBJ1-2; D call uncertain. Trimming left V 5 bases short and J 2 bases short, with 9 bases between. The germline V gene has CDR1 SNHLY and CDR2 FYNNEI. The CDR3 loop spans 13 amino acids. CDR3 loop: CASSTDGNYGYTF. CDR3 DNA sequence: TGTGCCAGCAGTACGGACGGGAACTATGGCTACACCTTC.

This chain joins TRBV6-2 or TRBV6-3 and TRBJ2-7; 8 bases fit TRBD1. The CDR3 has 15 residues. The junction had 7 bases not matched to a gene; V was cut back by 2 bases and J by 4 bases. From germline, CDR1 is MNHEY and CDR2 SVGEGT. CDR3 nucleotide sequence: TGTGCCAGCAGTTACCTCCAGGGGGCGGGGTACGAGCAGTACTTC. Residues: CASSYLQGAGYEQYF.

As to this clone: The identical CDR3 is also encoded by other nucleotide sequences in the sample. This chain uses TRBV19 with TRBJ2-2; the match to TRBD2 covers 11 bases. There are 14 residues in the CDR3. The V gene end was trimmed by 8 bases and the J gene end by 4 bases; junction bases not matched to a gene: 3. Looked up from germline, CDR1 is LNHDA and CDR2 is SQIVND (reference sequence). This chain's CDR3 is CASRLAGGTGELFF. DNA for the CDR3: TGTGCCAGTCGTCTAGCGGGAGGCACCGGGGAGCTGTTTTTT.

The sample holds a few counts of this clone. CDR3 coding DNA: TGTGCCTGGAGTAGGAACACTGAAGCTTTCTTT. Its translation: CAWSRNTEAFF. This sequence joins TRBV30 and TRBJ1-1; no clear D gene. CDR1 is GTSNPN, CDR2 SVGIG, per germline (reference sequence). CDR3 length equals 11 residues. V lost 2 bases to trimming and J lost 1 base, with 2 bases between them.

This clone was counted many times. The chain has TRBV24-1 and TRBJ2-6; D is undetermined. Germline V CDR1 and CDR2: KGHDR, SFDVKD. This CDR3 is 19 amino acids long. V was pared by 0 bases and J by 0 bases, with 14 bases between. This chain's CDR3 is CATSDLGVSPLSGANVLTF. CDR3 in DNA: TGTGCCACCAGTGATTTGGGGGTATCCCCACTCTCTGGGGCCAACGTCCTGACTTTC.

The chain recombines TRBV6-5 with TRBJ1-1; D possibly corresponds to TRBD1 (5 bases). The germline gives CDR1 MNHEY, CDR2 SVGAGI. The CDR3 consists of 14 residues. Trimming took 2 bases from V and 6 from J, leaving 13 bases between them. The CDR3 coding sequence is TGTGCCAGCAGTTACGGGGGTCAGGGCCCTGAAGCTTTCTTT. Amino acids: CASSYGGQGPEAFF.

This clone was seen a single time. This sequence joins TRBV5-6 and TRBJ2-3; 12 bases are shared with TRBD2. V lost 6 bases to trimming and J lost 0 bases; unmatched junction nucleotides: 5. CDR3 length equals 16 residues. From germline, CDR1 is SGHDT and CDR2 YYEEEE. The CDR3 here is CASILGLAGSTDTQYF. CDR3 bases: TGTGCCAGCATCCTAGGACTAGCGGGGAGCACAGATACGCAGTATTTT.

The chain combines TRBV4-3 with TRBJ2-7; 9 bases fit TRBD1. The CDR3 extends over 15 amino acids. The germline CDR1 and CDR2 sequences are LGHNA and YSLEER. The ends lost 0 bases at V and 7 bases at J; junction bases unmatched: 7. The chain's CDR3 is CASSQDLDRGREQYF. The CDR3 DNA is TGCGCCAGCAGCCAAGACTTGGACAGGGGACGAGAGCAGTACTTC.

The gene calls are TRBV29-1 and TRBJ2-7; 7 nucleotides align to TRBD2. The CDR3 covers 13 residues. With 6 bases clipped from V and 5 bases from J, the junction kept 10 bases outside the gene matches. Germline CDR1 is SQVTM and CDR2 is ANQGSEA. CDR3 nucleotide sequence: TGCAGCGTGGGCCACGAAGCGGGGCACGAGCAGTACTTC. Translation gives CSVGHEAGHEQYF.

J is TRBJ2-2 and V is TRBV19; D is perhaps TRBD1 (6 bases). V was shortened by 6 bases and J by 3 bases, with 14 bases between the two germline ends. CDR1 and CDR2 (germline): LNHDA, SQIVND (reference sequence). The CDR3 length is 15 residues. The chain's CDR3 is CASSRQAPDTGELFF. The DNA of the CDR3 is TGTGCCAGTAGCCGACAGGCCCCCGACACCGGGGAGCTGTTTTTT.

The V and J genes are TRBV25-1 and TRBJ1-6, with 7 bases identical to TRBD1. The CDR3 sequence is 16 residues long. V lost 3 bases to trimming and J lost 4 bases; unmatched junction nucleotides: 6. Germline V CDR1 and CDR2: MGHDK, SYGVNS. CDR3 DNA: TGTGCCAGCAGTGACCACAGGGGCGAATATAATTCACCCCTCCACTTT. This sequence encodes CASSDHRGEYNSPLHF.

The chain couples TRBV13 to TRBJ2-1, with D possibly being TRBD1 or TRBD2 (7 bases each). V was pared by 5 bases and J by 9 bases, with 20 bases between. Germline V gene data show CDR1 as PRHDT and CDR2 as FYEKMQ (reference sequence). The CDR3 has 15 amino acids. The CDR3 region has the DNA TGTGCCAGCAGCCAAGGGGGCCGGGGGGCTGTTGAGCAGTTCTTC. It translates to CASSQGGRGAVEQFF.

The rearrangement joins TRBV6-1 to TRBJ1-5; a weak D match, TRBD1 (5 bases). Between the trimmed V and J ends, which lost 1 base and 6 bases, there was a span of 13 bases. The germline V gene has CDR1 MNHNS and CDR2 SASEGT. CDR3 length: 15 amino acids. CDR3 in DNA: TGTGCCAGCAGTGAAGAGCGGCAGGGAGGTCAGCCCCAGCATTTT. Its protein is CASSEERQGGQPQHF.

This clone appeared a few times. This chain uses TRBV3-1 (or the pseudogene TRBV3-2) with TRBJ1-2; tentatively, D is TRBD1 (5 bases). The CDR3 loop spans 15 amino acids. Trimming shortened V by 0 bases and J by 5 bases, and 13 bases separated the two germline ends. Germline CDR1 reads LGHDT; CDR2 reads YNNKEL (reference sequence). This CDR3 is CASSQDAGTGYGYTF. The CDR3, as DNA: TGTGCCAGCAGCCAAGATGCAGGGACGGGATATGGCTACACCTTC.

This clone was recorded once. The chain uses TRBV9 and TRBJ2-5; TRBD2 matches 10 bases. This CDR3 is 17 amino acids long. Germline CDR1 and CDR2: SGDLS and YYNGEE. V lost 0 bases, J lost 5 bases, and 10 bases stayed unmatched. The CDR3 DNA is TGTGCCAGCAGCGTAGGCTGGACTAGCGGAAGCCTCGAGACCCAGTACTTC. Its protein product is CASSVGWTSGSLETQYF.

This rearrangement joins TRBV12-3 or TRBV12-4 to TRBJ2-5; weak D call: TRBD1 (6 bases). CDR3 length: 13 amino acids. The germline V and J ends were trimmed by 5 bases and 2 bases, with 9 bases remaining between them. CDR3 in amino acids: CASSRDTQETQYF. In DNA, the CDR3 is TGTGCCAGCAGTCGGGACACTCAAGAGACCCAGTACTTC.

This clone appeared a few times. The chain carries TRBV4-1 and TRBJ1-2, with D possibly matching TRBD1 (5 bases). The CDR3 loop spans 14 amino acids. Germline V lookup: CDR1 MGHRA, CDR2 YSYEKL. V dropped 4 bases and J dropped 5 bases, with 14 bases sitting between them. The CDR3 reads CASSLGALSYGYTF. CDR3 in DNA: TGCGCCAGCAGCCTTGGGGCGCTGTCGTATGGCTACACCTTC.

The chain recombines TRBV5-1 with TRBJ1-5; 10 bases match TRBD1. Germline V CDR1 and CDR2: SGHRS, YFSETQ. This CDR3 spans 14 amino acids. V lost 4 bases and J lost 6; bases outside the gene matches: 4. The CDR3 loop is CASSPGTGAQPQHF. CDR3 nucleotide sequence: TGCGCCAGCAGCCCTGGGACAGGGGCTCAGCCCCAGCATTTT.